This T cell receptor beta chain was found in a study of T cell responses to AZD1222 COVID-19 vaccine. TCRdb's table, derived via immunoSEQ multiplex PCR, lists solely in-frame clones and lacks some. Among some 150,000 clones listed, about 92% were seen once. The V gene's germline CDR1 is MNHEY and CDR2 SMNVEV (reference sequence). The V and J ends lost 3 bases and 15 bases, in that order; junction bases with no gene match: 5. This CDR3 has 11 residues. Remarks on this clone: The antigen remains unidentified.

Study-wide points: Researchers took repertoire samples only after the peak T cell response had come. There were mostly white British donors and more females than males, and clonal diversity was possibly underestimated.

This receptor was identified in an adult who received the AZD1222 COVID-19 vaccine. The material was peripheral blood, obtained 28 days after the second AZD1222 dose. The V gene is TRBV27, the J gene TRBJ2-1, with 7 bases aligning to TRBD2. The CDR3 is CASSFRTRMFF. In DNA form, the CDR3 reads TGTGCCAGCAGTTTTAGGACTAGGATGTTCTTC.